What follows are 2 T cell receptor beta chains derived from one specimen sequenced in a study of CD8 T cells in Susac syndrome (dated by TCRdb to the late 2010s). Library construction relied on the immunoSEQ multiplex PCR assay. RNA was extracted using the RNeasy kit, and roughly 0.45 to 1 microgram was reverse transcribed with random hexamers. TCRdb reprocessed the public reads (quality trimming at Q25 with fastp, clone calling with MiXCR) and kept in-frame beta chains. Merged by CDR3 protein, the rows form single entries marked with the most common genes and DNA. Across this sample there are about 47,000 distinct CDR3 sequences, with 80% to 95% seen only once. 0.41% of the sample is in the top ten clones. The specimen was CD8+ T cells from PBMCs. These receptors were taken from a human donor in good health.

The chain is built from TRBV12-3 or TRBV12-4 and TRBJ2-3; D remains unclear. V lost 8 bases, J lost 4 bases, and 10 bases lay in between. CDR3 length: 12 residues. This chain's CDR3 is CASQFPPDTQYF. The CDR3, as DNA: TGTGCCAGCCAGTTTCCCCCAGATACGCAGTATTTT.

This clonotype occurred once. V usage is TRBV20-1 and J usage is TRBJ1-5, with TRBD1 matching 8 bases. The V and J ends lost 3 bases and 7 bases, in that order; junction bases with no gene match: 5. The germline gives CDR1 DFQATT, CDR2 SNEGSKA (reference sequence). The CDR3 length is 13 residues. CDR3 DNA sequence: TGCAGTGCTAGGACAGGGGAGGGGCAGCCCCAGCATTTT. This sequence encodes CSARTGEGQPQHF.